This T cell receptor beta chain derives from a study of somatic mutations in cytotoxic T cells in rheumatoid arthritis. The data were produced by immunoSEQ multiplex PCR, yet TCRdb's version contains in-frame clones alone and is incomplete. This table holds roughly 32,000 clones, around 86% found once. Trimming took 7 bases from V and 2 from J; bases not matched to a gene: 9. The V gene's germline CDR1 is MNHEY and CDR2 SVGAGI. The CDR3 extends over 15 amino acids. Material: CD8+ T cells sorted from blood. The gene calls are TRBV6-5 and TRBJ1-2, with 8 nucleotides matching TRBD1. The clonotype comes from an adult with rheumatoid arthritis. CDR3 residues: CASTGTGWLNYGYTF. The CDR3 DNA is TGTGCCAGCACCGGGACAGGCTGGCTGAACTATGGCTACACCTTC.